A single sample gave rise to the 31 T cell receptor beta chains below, sequenced in a study of T cells in Graves' hyperthyroidism and ophthalmopathy. Amplified TCR beta CDR3 regions derived from RNA transcripts. A set of HTBI primers served as the primers for a first-round RT-PCR of the TCR CDR3. TCRdb re-called the multiplex PCR reads with MiXCR, one entry per CDR3 protein. The sample gives fewer than 400,000 distinct CDR3 sequences, around 15% of which show up once; 25% to 30% is in the top ten. Sample: blood. The receptor source for this set is a man aged 50 or older with Graves' ophthalmopathy.

This clonotype was recorded many times. The rearrangement links TRBV7-8 to TRBJ2-3, with a tentative D call TRBD2 (6 bases). The CDR3 extends over 16 amino acids. V was cut by 1 base and J by 2 bases, with 13 bases left in between. The V gene's germline CDR1 is SGHVS and CDR2 FQNEAQ. In nucleotides, the CDR3 is TGTGCCAGCAGCTTAGTTTGGGACTCCCCCACAGATACGCAGTATTTT. This codes for CASSLVWDSPTDTQYF.

The rearrangement joins TRBV5-1 to TRBJ2-7, with a weak D call TRBD2 (6 bases). V gave up 0 bases and J gave up 3 bases, with 19 bases separating them. Germline CDR1 is SGHRS and CDR2 is YFSETQ. This CDR3 contains 17 residues. The DNA for the CDR3 is TGCGCCAGCAGCTTGGAAAGGTGGGAGCGGGCCTACTACGAGCAGTACTTC. This encodes CASSLERWERAYYEQYF.

This clonotype was recorded many times. The chain combines TRBV12-3 or TRBV12-4 with TRBJ2-7; 8 bases map to TRBD2. The length of the CDR3 is 15 residues. J lost 2 bases, V lost 2 bases, and 5 bases had no gene match. The CDR3 here is CASSLRVGLAYEQYF. The CDR3 nucleotides read TGTGCCAGCAGTTTAAGAGTGGGACTAGCCTACGAGCAGTACTTC.

The chain recombines TRBV27 with TRBJ2-3, with a weak D call TRBD1 (6 bases). Trimming left V 5 bases short and J 2 bases short, with 23 bases between. This CDR3 is built from 18 residues. The germline gives CDR1 MNHEY, CDR2 SMNVEV (reference sequence). The CDR3: CASSKPNAGVSFTDTQYF. As DNA, the CDR3 is TGTGCCAGCAGTAAACCCAATGCAGGGGTTTCTTTCACAGATACGCAGTATTTT.

This clonotype was detected many times. The V and J genes are TRBV20-1 and TRBJ2-2; 12 bases align to TRBD2. The CDR3 is made up of 14 amino acids. The V segment lost 1 base and the J segment 7 bases; nucleotides outside the gene matches: 1. Per the germline V gene, CDR1 is DFQATT and CDR2 is SNEGSKA (reference sequence). As DNA, the CDR3 is TGCAGTGCTAGAGGGACTAGCGGGGTCGGGGAGCTGTTTTTT. This encodes CSARGTSGVGELFF.

The chain uses TRBV19 and TRBJ2-7, with TRBD2 matching over 8 bases. Germline V gives CDR1 LNHDA, CDR2 SQIVND (reference sequence). V lost 8 bases and J lost 7; bases outside the gene matches: 16. The CDR3 consists of 15 residues. CDR3 in DNA: TGTGCCAGTGGGGAGAGGAGAGCGGGAGTAGAAGAGCAGTACTTC. Protein product: CASGERRAGVEEQYF.

This clonotype was seen only a few times. This chain links TRBV7-2 with TRBJ1-5; D ambiguous. Germline V gene data show CDR1 as SGHTA and CDR2 as FQGNSA. This CDR3 contains 14 residues. The V and J ends lost 2 bases and 3 bases respectively, with 8 bases between them. The CDR3 DNA reads TGTGCCAGCAGCTTACTAGGGTTCAATCAGCCCCAGCATTTT. Amino acids: CASSLLGFNQPQHF.

This clonotype was counted at least ten times. The chain uses TRBV7-9 and TRBJ2-3, with D unresolved. This CDR3 comprises 11 residues. The V end lost 3 bases, the J end lost 5 bases, and 3 bases lay between the germline ends. Per the germline V gene, CDR1 is SEHNR and CDR2 is FQNEAQ (reference sequence). CDR3 amino acids: CASSFEDTQYF. The CDR3 region has the DNA TGTGCCAGCAGCTTTGAAGATACGCAGTATTTT.

This chain links TRBV7-9 with TRBJ2-1; 9 bases are shared with TRBD2. V lost 5 bases to trimming and J lost 8 bases; unmatched junction nucleotides: 10. Germline V gene data show CDR1 as SEHNR and CDR2 as FQNEAQ (reference sequence). The length of the CDR3 is 15 residues. CDR3 in DNA: TGTGCCAGCAGCACAGTGGGCGGGAGGGACCATGAGCAGTTCTTC. Residues: CASSTVGGRDHEQFF.

This clonotype was counted ten times or more. The J gene is TRBJ2-1, the V gene TRBV12-3 or TRBV12-4, with 8 bases lining up with TRBD2. The CDR3 is made up of 17 amino acids. The trim removed 1 base at V and 3 bases at J, leaving 8 bases unmatched. The CDR3 coding sequence is TGTGCCAGCAGTTTAGGGCCCGGGACTAGTCACTACAATGAGCAGTTCTTC. Amino acids: CASSLGPGTSHYNEQFF.

In this sample, this clonotype turned up a few times. V is TRBV4-2 and J is TRBJ2-3, with 9 bases aligning to TRBD1. The junction had 6 bases not matched to a gene; V was cut back by 0 bases and J by 5 bases. Per the germline V gene, CDR1 is LGHNA and CDR2 is YNFKEQ. The CDR3 runs 16 residues. CDR3 bases: TGTGCCAGCAGCCAAGATCCAACAGGGGGCGGAGATACGCAGTATTTT. Its translation is CASSQDPTGGGDTQYF.

The gene calls are TRBV12-3 or TRBV12-4 and TRBJ1-5; the D is unclear. This CDR3 is 13 amino acids long. V lost 3 bases and J 5 bases, leaving 8 bases between the germline ends. This chain's CDR3 is CASSLGYDQPQHF. DNA for the CDR3: TGTGCCAGCAGTTTGGGTTACGATCAGCCCCAGCATTTT.

This clonotype was seen at least ten times. This chain links TRBV30 with TRBJ1-3, with TRBD1 as a possible D gene (6 bases). This CDR3 comprises 17 residues. The germline V gene encodes CDR1 GTSNPN and CDR2 SVGIG (reference sequence). V lost 0 bases and J 3 bases, leaving 18 bases between the germline ends. CDR3 residues: CAWSVGGVGTFGNTIYF. The CDR3, as DNA: TGTGCCTGGAGTGTAGGTGGGGTTGGGACATTTGGAAACACCATATATTTT.

V and J are TRBV28 and TRBJ2-7, with 11 bases aligning to TRBD2. The CDR3 covers 15 residues. Germline CDR1 MDHEN, CDR2 SYDVKM. With V trimmed by 7 bases and J by 3 bases, 8 bases remained unmatched. The CDR3 coding sequence is TGTGCCAGCAATCGACTAGCGGGACAAGACTACGAGCAGTACTTC. Amino acid sequence: CASNRLAGQDYEQYF.

In this sample, this clonotype turned up a few times. The chain links TRBV20-1 to TRBJ1-4; D is unresolved. The CDR3 extends over 16 amino acids. The germline V and J ends were trimmed by 0 bases and 0 bases, with 11 bases remaining between them. Germline V gives CDR1 DFQATT, CDR2 SNEGSKA (reference sequence). The CDR3 coding sequence is TGCAGTGCTAGAGATCTCCAAAAGCCAACTAATGAAAAACTGTTTTTT. The encoded protein is CSARDLQKPTNEKLFF.

Remarks on this clonotype: It may be a read error: a sequence one base away is much more abundant. The chain is built from TRBV7-9 and TRBJ1-1, with 8 bases lining up with TRBD1. CDR1 is SEHNR and CDR2 is FQNEAQ in the germline V gene (reference sequence). The length of the CDR3 is 13 residues. CDR3 amino acids: CASSAGGNTEALF. The CDR3 DNA follows: TGTGCCAGCAGCGCAGGGGGCAACACTGAAGCTCTCTTT.

The sample holds many counts of this clonotype. J is TRBJ2-5 and V is TRBV12-3 or TRBV12-4, with 7 bases matching TRBD1. V shed 3 bases, J shed 5 bases, and the junction held 12 bases outside the gene matches. The CDR3 length is 16 residues. The CDR3 DNA reads as TGTGCCAGCAGTTTCCTTCCCGCGACAGGGAAGGAGACCCAGTACTTC. Translation gives CASSFLPATGKETQYF.

This clonotype showed up many times. The rearrangement links TRBV9 to TRBJ2-7; TRBD1 is a possible D gene (5 bases). Trimming shortened V by 4 bases and J by 2 bases, and 13 bases separated the two germline ends. Looked up from germline, CDR1 is SGDLS and CDR2 is YYNGEE. The CDR3 spans 14 residues. This CDR3 reads CASSPRAGPYEQYF. The CDR3 bases are TGTGCCAGCAGCCCTCGGGCAGGGCCCTACGAGCAGTACTTC.

To note about this clonotype: The junction differs from germline at one of its ends, possibly a read error. The V gene is TRBV9, the J gene TRBJ1-2, with no clear D. The germline gives CDR1 SGDLS, CDR2 YYNGEE. The CDR3 is 13 amino acids. DNA of the CDR3: TGTGCCAGCAGCGTAGACGGGCTGGATGGCTGCACCTTC. Translation gives CASSVDGLDGCTF.

This clonotype showed up many times. The gene calls are TRBV28 and TRBJ1-1; TRBD1 matches 9 bases. From germline, CDR1 is MDHEN and CDR2 SYDVKM. This CDR3 region has 15 residues. V lost 7 bases, J lost 4 bases, and 10 bases stayed unmatched. CDR3 coding DNA: TGTGCCAGCATCAACCCACAGGGGGCTGGCACTGAAGCTTTCTTT. It specifies CASINPQGAGTEAFF.

This clonotype was counted at least ten times. The chain is built from TRBV20-1 and TRBJ2-1; TRBD2 aligns across 9 bases. CDR3 size: 13 residues. Germline CDR1 and CDR2: DFQATT and SNEGSKA (reference sequence). V was clipped by 4 bases and J by 9 bases; unmatched bases: 7. The CDR3 DNA is TGCAGTGCTACCGTAGCGGGAGAGATTGAGCAGTTCTTC. Its protein is CSATVAGEIEQFF.

J is TRBJ2-7 and V is TRBV7-9, with TRBD2 identical over 7 bases. CDR1 is SEHNR and CDR2 is FQNEAQ in the germline V gene (reference sequence). With V trimmed by 8 bases and J by 4 bases, 8 bases remained unmatched. The CDR3 is made up of 13 amino acids. For the CDR3, the DNA is TGTGCCAGCTTGGGGGGGAGTTCGTACGAGCAGTACTTC. Protein sequence: CASLGGSSYEQYF.

This clonotype was picked up one time. The rearrangement joins TRBV2 to TRBJ2-1; 9 nucleotides line up with TRBD1. After removal of 6 bases from V and 1 base from J, the junction contained 13 bases not matched to a gene. The V gene's germline CDR1 is SNHLY and CDR2 FYNNEI. The CDR3 spans 18 residues. The CDR3 DNA follows: TGTGCCAGCAGGGCCGGGACAGGGTCCAGGGGATCCTACAATGAGCAGTTCTTC. This translates into CASRAGTGSRGSYNEQFF.

This clonotype was counted a few times. The chain carries TRBV7-9 and TRBJ2-3, with D possibly being TRBD1 (6 bases). The CDR3 covers 13 residues. Trimming took off 6 bases at V and 4 bases at J, with 11 bases between the two ends. The germline V gene has CDR1 SEHNR and CDR2 FQNEAQ (reference sequence). Here the CDR3 DNA reads TGTGCCAGCAGGGCAGGGGCTGCAGATACGCAGTATTTT. Translated, it gives CASRAGAADTQYF.

This clonotype was seen repeatedly, ten times or more. J is TRBJ2-7 and V is TRBV27; 11 bases match TRBD1. This CDR3 comprises 16 residues. Germline CDR1 and CDR2: MNHEY and SMNVEV (reference sequence). V was pared by 5 bases and J by 6 bases, with 12 bases of the junction left unmatched. CDR3 residues: CASSGAAGQGGFEQYF. The CDR3 nucleotides are TGTGCCAGCAGTGGGGCCGCGGGACAGGGGGGATTCGAGCAGTACTTC.

This clonotype was observed at least ten times. The chain carries TRBV7-9 and TRBJ2-5, with 7 bases matching TRBD1. This CDR3 comprises 15 residues. V lost 4 bases, J lost 3 bases, and 8 bases stayed unmatched. Germline CDR1 and CDR2: SEHNR and FQNEAQ (reference sequence). Written as DNA, the CDR3 is TGTGCCAGCAGCTGGTTACAGGGGCGCGAAGAGACCCAGTACTTC. This sequence encodes CASSWLQGREETQYF.

This clonotype occurred a few times. V and J are TRBV24-1 and TRBJ2-7; 9 bases agree with TRBD1. With V trimmed by 3 bases and J by 3 bases, 8 bases remained unmatched. Per the germline V gene, CDR1 is KGHDR and CDR2 is SFDVKD. This CDR3 has 16 residues. Here the CDR3 reads CATSDRGTGYGYEQYF. The CDR3 coding sequence is TGTGCCACCAGTGATCGGGGGACAGGGTATGGCTACGAGCAGTACTTC.

Ten or more counts support this clonotype. The chain recombines TRBV12-3 or TRBV12-4 with TRBJ2-7, with D unresolved. The CDR3 consists of 14 residues. Trimming removed 2 bases from V and 7 bases from J, with 15 bases in between. This chain's CDR3 is CASSLRREFTEQYF. DNA of the CDR3: TGTGCCAGCAGTTTACGTCGTGAGTTTACAGAGCAGTACTTC.

This clonotype has ten or more counts. The chain combines TRBV2 with TRBJ2-1; tentative D call: TRBD2 (6 bases). Germline V CDR1 and CDR2: SNHLY, FYNNEI. Trimming took 6 bases from V and 6 from J, leaving 27 bases between them. This CDR3 spans 18 amino acids. CDR3 nucleotide sequence: TGTGCCAGCAGGGACATAAGGGACTGGCCAAAGAGGGGCAATGAGCAGTTCTTC. This translates into CASRDIRDWPKRGNEQFF.

This clonotype was recorded many times. The V gene is TRBV7-2, the J gene TRBJ2-3; D is unresolved. Germline-derived CDR1 and CDR2 are SGHTA and FQGNSA. The CDR3 spans 13 residues. V lost 6 bases, J lost 1 base, and 8 bases lay in between. The CDR3 region is CASSQSRTDTQYF. For the CDR3, the DNA is TGTGCCAGCAGTCAATCGCGCACAGATACGCAGTATTTT.

This clonotype was observed a handful of times. An end of the junction differs from the germline gene, which may be a read error. This chain uses TRBV5-1 with TRBJ2-3; D is tentatively TRBD1 or TRBD2 (5 bases each). Germline lookup yields CDR1 SGHRS and CDR2 YFSETQ. The CDR3 spans 14 residues. CDR3 sequence (DNA): TGTGCCAGTAGTATTACGGGACCGACAGATACGCAGTATTTT. Translated, it gives CASSITGPTDTQYF.